Listed below are T cell receptor beta chains from one sample, sequenced in a study of T cells in Graves' hyperthyroidism and ophthalmopathy. TCRdb used MiXCR to reprocess the multiplex PCR reads, holding one entry per CDR3 protein. This sample has approximately 690,000 distinct CDR3 sequences, with roughly 20% found just once. Sequenced sample: blood. These receptors all stem from a man under 40 with Graves' ophthalmopathy. Each CDR3 is given with its conserved first and last residue. A D gene is named only where the DNA matches it firmly. A row's size may be missing; if present it is once, few, many or a size class.

>NA|many|TRBV3-1|TRBJ1-1
CASSQGGVAEAFF
TGTGCCAGCAGCCAGGGCGGGGTGGCTGAAGCTTTCTTT
>TRBD1|NA|TRBV3-1|TRBJ1-2
CASATGGQGGYTF
TGTGCCAGCGCCACAGGCGGACAGGGTGGCTACACCTTC
>NA|many|TRBV11-2|TRBJ1-1
CASSALRTPEGSSPEAFF
TGTGCCAGCAGCGCCCTGCGGACGCCCGAGGGGTCATCGCCTGAAGCTTTCTTT
>NA|NA|TRBV5-8|TRBJ2-2
CASSPRVVYTGELFF
TGTGCCAGCAGCCCGAGAGTCGTGTACACCGGGGAGCTGTTTTTT
>NA|few|TRBV13|TRBJ1-4
CASSSGQLEKLFF
TGTGCCAGCAGCTCCGGACAGCTCGAAAAACTGTTTTTT
>TRBD2|many|TRBV5-1|TRBJ2-3
CASSIRGLADTDTQYF
TGCGCCAGCAGCATAAGGGGACTAGCGGACACAGATACGCAGTATTTT
>TRBD1|NA|TRBV28|TRBJ2-3
CASSTQGDTQYF
TGTGCCAGCAGCACACAGGGGGATACGCAGTATTTT
>NA|many|TRBV11-2|TRBJ2-1
CASSLERGNYNEQFF
TGTGCCAGCAGCTTAGAACGCGGGAACTACAATGAGCAGTTCTTC
>NA|NA|TRBV9|TRBJ2-7
CASSALGSQAPYEQYF
TGTGCCAGCAGCGCCTTGGGGTCACAAGCTCCCTACGAGCAGTACTTC
>NA|NA|TRBV7-9|TRBJ2-3
CASSLWVSDTQYF
TGTGCCAGCAGCCTATGGGTGTCGGATACGCAGTATTTT
>NA|few|TRBV5-1|TRBJ1-1
CASSLFTGETEAFF
TGCGCCAGCAGCTTGTTTACGGGGGAAACTGAAGCTTTCTTT
>TRBD2|NA|TRBV7-8|TRBJ2-5
CASSLAPSGTSGKVGTQYF
TGTGCCAGCAGCTTAGCCCCGTCCGGGACTAGCGGGAAAGTTGGGACCCAGTACTTC
>TRBD2|NA|TRBV11-2|TRBJ2-7
CASSVLTSGGKTYEQYF
TGTGCCAGCAGCGTCTTGACTAGCGGGGGGAAAACCTACGAGCAGTACTTC
>TRBD1|many|TRBV12-3/TRBV12-4|TRBJ2-2
CASSDRESTGELFF
TGTGCCAGCAGCGACAGGGAGAGCACCGGGGAGCTGTTTTTT
>TRBD2|NA|TRBV11-2|TRBJ2-3
CASSSLPAGVTDTQYF
TGTGCCAGCAGCTCGCTACCAGCGGGAGTCACAGATACGCAGTATTTT
>NA|many|TRBV2|TRBJ2-2
CASSEALGRVGSGELFF
TGTGCCAGCAGTGAAGCGCTTGGAAGGGTCGGTTCCGGGGAGCTGTTTTTT
>NA|NA|TRBV11-2|TRBJ2-7
CASGGITAYYEQYF
TGTGCCAGCGGCGGAATAACCGCTTACTACGAGCAGTACTTC
>TRBD1|NA|TRBV2|TRBJ1-5
CASSRDSSSNQPQHF
TGTGCCAGCAGTCGGGACAGTTCAAGCAATCAGCCCCAGCATTTT
>NA|few|TRBV5-4|TRBJ2-7
CASGLDSNYEQYF
TGTGCCAGCGGGTTAGACAGTAACTACGAGCAGTACTTC
>NA|NA|TRBV25-1|TRBJ1-1
CASSEFGAEGFEAFF
TGTGCCAGCAGTGAATTTGGGGCCGAGGGATTTGAAGCTTTCTTT
>NA|many|TRBV30|TRBJ1-3
CAWRGLASGNTIYF
TGTGCCTGGAGGGGACTCGCCTCTGGAAACACCATATATTTT
>TRBD2|NA|TRBV20-1|TRBJ2-7
CSARGPVVAGGLRGEQYF
TGCAGTGCTAGAGGACCGGTGGTAGCGGGAGGGCTAAGGGGGGAGCAGTACTTC
>NA|NA|TRBV5-6|TRBJ2-7
CASSPQGANEQYF
TGTGCCAGCAGCCCGCAGGGAGCCAACGAGCAGTACTTC
>TRBD2|many|TRBV5-1|TRBJ2-3
CASSLARGASGDTQYF
TGCGCCAGCAGCTTGGCGCGTGGGGCTAGCGGAGATACGCAGTATTTT
>NA|NA|TRBV27|TRBJ2-5
CASSLSTGSETQYF
TGTGCCAGCAGTTTATCGACGGGGTCGGAGACCCAGTACTTC
>NA|NA|TRBV20-1|TRBJ2-5
CSARRLDAETQYF
TGCAGTGCTAGGCGGTTAGACGCAGAGACCCAGTACTTC
>NA|many|TRBV6-1|TRBJ1-5
CASRLDMNGNQPQHF
TGTGCCAGCAGACTAGATATGAATGGCAATCAGCCCCAGCATTTT
>TRBD1|NA|TRBV28|TRBJ1-5
CASSLDRGIGNQPQHF
TGTGCCAGCAGTCTGGACAGGGGTATCGGCAATCAGCCCCAGCATTTT
>NA|few|TRBV28|TRBJ2-1
CASSTMLSSYNEQFF
TGTGCCAGCAGTACGATGTTGAGCTCCTACAATGAGCAGTTCTTC
>NA|NA|TRBV10-2|TRBJ1-5
CASSDTFGQPQHF
TGCGCCAGCAGTGACACCTTCGGACAGCCCCAGCATTTT
>TRBD1|few|TRBV20-1|TRBJ2-6
CSAGPGQGGVGAGANVLTF
TGCAGTGCTGGACCCGGACAGGGGGGGGTGGGAGCTGGGGCCAACGTCCTGACTTTC
>NA|NA|TRBV27|TRBJ1-5
CASSLVTPASNQPQHF
TGTGCCAGCAGTTTAGTTACCCCGGCTAGCAATCAGCCCCAGCATTTT
>NA|few|TRBV2|TRBJ2-7
CASSVPSDRDGDEQYF
TGTGCCAGCAGTGTCCCCTCCGACCGGGATGGGGACGAGCAGTACTTC
>TRBD2|NA|TRBV28|TRBJ2-1
CASSPSAGGPGEQFF
TGTGCCAGCAGCCCTTCAGCGGGAGGGCCGGGTGAGCAGTTCTTC
>NA|many|TRBV2|TRBJ2-1
CASQGPGAYEQFF
TGTGCCAGTCAGGGGCCAGGGGCCTATGAGCAGTTCTTC
>NA|NA|TRBV6-1|TRBJ2-7
CASSESGTSYEQYF
TGTGCCAGCAGTGAATCCGGGACATCCTACGAGCAGTACTTC
>NA|few|TRBV5-1|TRBJ1-5
CASSRDYGGQPQHF
TGCGCCAGCAGCCGAGACTACGGGGGTCAGCCCCAGCATTTT
>TRBD1|few|TRBV20-1|TRBJ1-2
CSASGTGHYGYTF
TGCAGTGCTTCCGGGACAGGGCACTATGGCTACACCTTC
>NA|few|TRBV20-1|TRBJ1-4
CSARDARIEKLFF
TGCAGTGCGAGGGACGCCCGGATTGAAAAACTGTTTTTT
>NA|few|TRBV12-3/TRBV12-4|TRBJ1-1
CASSQNSGFPNTEAFF
TGTGCCAGCAGTCAGAATTCCGGGTTTCCGAACACTGAAGCTTTCTTT